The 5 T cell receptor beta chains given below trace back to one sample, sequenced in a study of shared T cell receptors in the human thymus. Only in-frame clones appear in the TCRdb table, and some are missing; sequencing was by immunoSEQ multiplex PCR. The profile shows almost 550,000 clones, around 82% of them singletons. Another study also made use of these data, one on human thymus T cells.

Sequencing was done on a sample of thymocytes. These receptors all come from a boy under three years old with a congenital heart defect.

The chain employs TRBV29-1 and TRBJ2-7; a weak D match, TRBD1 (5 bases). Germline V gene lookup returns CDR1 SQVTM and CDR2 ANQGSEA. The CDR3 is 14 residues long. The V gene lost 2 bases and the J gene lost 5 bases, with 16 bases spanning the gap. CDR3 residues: CSVERHPQGNEQYF. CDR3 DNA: TGCAGCGTTGAAAGACATCCTCAGGGTAACGAGCAGTACTTC.

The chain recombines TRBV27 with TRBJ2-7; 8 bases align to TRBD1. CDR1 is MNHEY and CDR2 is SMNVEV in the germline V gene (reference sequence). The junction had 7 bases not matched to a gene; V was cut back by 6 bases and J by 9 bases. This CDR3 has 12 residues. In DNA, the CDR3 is TGTGCCAGCAGCGCGACAGGGGCTCGGCAGTACTTC. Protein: CASSATGARQYF.

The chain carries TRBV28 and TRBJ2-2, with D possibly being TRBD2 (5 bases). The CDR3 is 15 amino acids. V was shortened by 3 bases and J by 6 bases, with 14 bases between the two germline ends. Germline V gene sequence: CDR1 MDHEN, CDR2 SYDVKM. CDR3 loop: CASSFIAAGAGELFF. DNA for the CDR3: TGTGCCAGCAGTTTTATTGCGGCCGGGGCCGGGGAGCTGTTTTTT. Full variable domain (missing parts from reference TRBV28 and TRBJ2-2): DVKVTQSSRYLVKRTGEKVFLECVQDMDHENMFWYRQDPGLGLRLIYFSYDVKMKEKGDIPEGYSVSREKKERFSLILESASTNQTSMYLCASSFIAAGAGELFFGEGSRLTVL.

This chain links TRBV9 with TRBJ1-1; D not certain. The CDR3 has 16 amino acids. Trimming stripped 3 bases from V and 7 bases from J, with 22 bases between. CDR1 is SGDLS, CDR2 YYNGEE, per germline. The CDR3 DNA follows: TGTGCCAGCAGCGGAGGGATCCGGCGTGCGAGGGATGAAGCTTTCTTT. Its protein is CASSGGIRRARDEAFF.

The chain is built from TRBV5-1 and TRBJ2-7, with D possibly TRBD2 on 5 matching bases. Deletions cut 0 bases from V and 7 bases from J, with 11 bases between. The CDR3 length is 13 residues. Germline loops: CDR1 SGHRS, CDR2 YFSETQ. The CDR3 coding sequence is TGCGCCAGCAGCTTGGAGCCCGGGGTGGAGCAGTACTTC. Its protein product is CASSLEPGVEQYF.